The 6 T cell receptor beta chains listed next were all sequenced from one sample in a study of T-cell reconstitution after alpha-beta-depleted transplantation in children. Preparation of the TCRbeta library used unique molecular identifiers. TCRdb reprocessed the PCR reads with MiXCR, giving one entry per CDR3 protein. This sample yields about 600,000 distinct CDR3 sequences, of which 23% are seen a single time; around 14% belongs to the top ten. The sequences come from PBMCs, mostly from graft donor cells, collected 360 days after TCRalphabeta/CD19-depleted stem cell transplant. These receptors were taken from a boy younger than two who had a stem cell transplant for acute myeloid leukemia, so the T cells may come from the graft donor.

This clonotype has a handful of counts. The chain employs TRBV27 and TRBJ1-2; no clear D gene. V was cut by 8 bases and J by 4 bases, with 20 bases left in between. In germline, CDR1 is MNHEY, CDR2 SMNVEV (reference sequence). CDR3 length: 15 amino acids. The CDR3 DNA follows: TGTGCCAGCGGACCTGGCGACATCGTACGCTATGGCTACACCTTC. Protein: CASGPGDIVRYGYTF.

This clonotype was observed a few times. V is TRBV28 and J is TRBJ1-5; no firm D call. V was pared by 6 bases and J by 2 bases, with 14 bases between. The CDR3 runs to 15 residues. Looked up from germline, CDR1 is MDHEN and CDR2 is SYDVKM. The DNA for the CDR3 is TGTGCCAGCAGCTTCCCCCGTGGGGGCAATCAGCCCCAGCATTTT. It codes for CASSFPRGGNQPQHF.

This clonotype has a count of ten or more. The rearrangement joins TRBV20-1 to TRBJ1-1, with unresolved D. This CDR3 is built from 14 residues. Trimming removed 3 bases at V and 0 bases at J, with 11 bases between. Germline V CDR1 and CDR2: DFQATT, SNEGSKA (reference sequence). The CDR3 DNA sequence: TGCAGTGCTAGTACTCAGACCATGAACACTGAAGCTTTCTTT. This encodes CSASTQTMNTEAFF.

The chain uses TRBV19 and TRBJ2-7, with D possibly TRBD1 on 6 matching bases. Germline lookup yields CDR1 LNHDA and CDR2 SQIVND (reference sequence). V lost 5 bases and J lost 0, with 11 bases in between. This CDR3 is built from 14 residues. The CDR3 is CASSRDTFSYEQYF. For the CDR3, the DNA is TGTGCCAGTAGTCGGGACACTTTCTCCTACGAGCAGTACTTC.

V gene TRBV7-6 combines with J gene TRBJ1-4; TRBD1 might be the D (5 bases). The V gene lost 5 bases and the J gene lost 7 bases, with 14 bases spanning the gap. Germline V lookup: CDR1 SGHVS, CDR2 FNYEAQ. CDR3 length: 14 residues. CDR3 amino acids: CASSPRAGREKLFF. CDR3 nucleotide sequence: TGTGCCAGCAGCCCCCGGGCAGGGCGTGAAAAACTGTTTTTT.

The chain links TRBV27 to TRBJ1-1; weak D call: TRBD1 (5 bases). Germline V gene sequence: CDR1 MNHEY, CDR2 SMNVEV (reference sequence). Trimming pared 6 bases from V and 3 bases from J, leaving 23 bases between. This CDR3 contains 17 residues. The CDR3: CASRTLLVRTGYTEAFF. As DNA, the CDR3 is TGTGCCAGCAGAACCCTCCTTGTACGTACAGGCTACACTGAAGCTTTCTTT.